A single sample gave rise to the 32 T cell receptor beta chains below, sequenced in a study of blood T cell repertoires in COVID-19. The data were produced by immunoSEQ multiplex PCR, yet TCRdb's version contains in-frame clones alone and is incomplete. The data show 200,000 to 300,000 clones, about 89% seen once. The sample was PBMCs or T cells enriched from blood (not recorded which). The receptors stem from a man aged 35 to 55 who had recovered from COVID-19.

This rearrangement joins TRBV9 to TRBJ1-2, with 7 bases fitting TRBD1. V trimming: 2 bases; J trimming: 4 bases; junction bases outside the gene matches: 8. The CDR3 is 15 amino acids. Per the germline V gene, CDR1 is SGDLS and CDR2 is YYNGEE. The CDR3 bases are TGTGCCAGCAGCGTGGATCCGGGACAGAGCTATGGCTACACCTTC. Its translation is CASSVDPGQSYGYTF.

This clone was counted between two and nine times. V is TRBV12-5 and J is TRBJ2-7; TRBD1 aligns across 9 bases. This CDR3 spans 14 amino acids. Germline lookup yields CDR1 LGHNT and CDR2 FRNRAP. The V and J ends lost 6 bases and 8 bases, in that order; junction bases with no gene match: 11. This chain's CDR3 is CASGLRDRASKQYF. As DNA, the CDR3 is TGTGCTAGTGGCCTCCGGGACAGGGCTAGTAAGCAGTACTTC.

V is TRBV12-2 and J is TRBJ2-2; the table names TRBD2, a call not compared with the DNA. TRBV12-2 is a known pseudogene. CDR3 length: 16 amino acids. The CDR3 nucleotides are TGTGCAAGTCGCCTAGCGGGAGGGCCGAGGACCGGGGAGCTGTTTTTT. Its translation is CASRLAGGPRTGELFF.

The chain has TRBV28 and TRBJ2-4, with 12 bases fitting TRBD1. Unmatched junction bases numbered 17, after V lost 7 bases and J lost 1 base. Germline V CDR1 and CDR2: MDHEN, SYDVKM. This CDR3 comprises 20 residues. The CDR3 reads CASTSTLPGQGAGAKNIQYF. CDR3 DNA sequence: TGTGCCAGCACCTCCACTCTCCCGGGACAGGGGGCCGGGGCCAAAAACATTCAGTACTTC.

The CDR3 DNA is TGTGCCATCAGTGAACGAGGGGGCGGCTCAGATACGCAGTATTTT. Translated: CAISERGGGSDTQYF. J is TRBJ2-3 and V is TRBV10-3, with 7 positions matching TRBD1. The CDR3 consists of 15 residues. Germline trimming cut 3 bases from V and 4 bases from J; bases unmatched to any gene: 7. Germline V gene data show CDR1 as ENHRY and CDR2 as SYGVKD.

The chain carries TRBV6-5 and TRBJ2-1; 12 bases map to TRBD2. Trimming at V came to 1 base and at J to 6 bases, leaving 4 bases not matched to a gene. The CDR3 sequence is 16 residues long. CDR1 MNHEY and CDR2 SVGAGI come from the germline V gene. The CDR3 region has the DNA TGTGCCAGCAGTTACTTGCTAGCGGGGGGGCTCAATGAGCAGTTCTTC. Protein product: CASSYLLAGGLNEQFF.

This sequence joins TRBV2 and TRBJ1-2; D is ambiguous. Germline CDR1 SNHLY, CDR2 FYNNEI. This CDR3 region has 11 residues. V lost 8 bases, J lost 4 bases, and 8 bases lay in between. The CDR3 DNA reads TGTGCCAGCGGGCTGGGCTATGGCTACACCTTC. It codes for CASGLGYGYTF.

The J gene is TRBJ1-2, the V gene TRBV18; possibly TRBD1 for D (5 bases). CDR1 and CDR2 (germline): KGHSH, LQKENI. This CDR3 has 12 amino acids. V was shortened by 4 bases and J by 6 bases, with 9 bases between the two germline ends. The CDR3 loop reads CASSRRTNGYTF. In DNA, the CDR3 is TGTGCCAGCTCACGGCGGACAAATGGCTACACCTTC.

The rearrangement joins TRBV19 to TRBJ1-5; 7 bases agree with TRBD1. The germline CDR1 and CDR2 sequences are LNHDA and SQIVND (reference sequence). V lost 8 bases and J lost 4; bases outside the gene matches: 8. This CDR3 contains 14 residues. CDR3 in DNA: TGTGCCAGTTCCCAGGGGGGCGGTAATCAGCCCCAGCATTTT. It encodes CASSQGGGNQPQHF.

V and J are TRBV20-1 and TRBJ2-3; D is perhaps TRBD2 (5 bases). Trimming removed 6 bases from V and 3 bases from J, with 19 bases in between. CDR1 is DFQATT and CDR2 is SNEGSKA in the germline V gene (reference sequence). The CDR3 totals 15 residues. DNA for the CDR3: TGCAGTGCAAGTCGTTACGGGATGGCTACAGATACGCAGTATTTT. Its translation: CSASRYGMATDTQYF.

The chain is built from TRBV2 and TRBJ1-6; a weak D match, TRBD1 (6 bases). Germline values: CDR1 SNHLY, CDR2 FYNNEI. V was pared by 3 bases and J by 3 bases, with 18 bases between. The CDR3 runs to 18 residues. The CDR3 loop is CASSDTLGAVGYNSPLHF. CDR3 in DNA: TGTGCCAGCAGTGATACCCTGGGGGCAGTAGGCTATAATTCACCCCTCCACTTT.

The chain has TRBV21-1 and TRBJ2-1; the D call in the table, TRBD2, was not verified against the DNA. TRBV21-1 is reported as a pseudogene. This CDR3 is 18 amino acids long. The CDR3 region has the DNA TGTGCCAGCAGCAAAGAGAGGCTAGCGGGAGCTTCTTACAATGAGCAGTTCTTC. Translated, it gives CASSKERLAGASYNEQFF.

This chain connects TRBV27 to TRBJ2-1; D remains unclear. The CDR3 sequence is 14 residues long. V lost 6 bases, J lost 7 bases, and 16 bases lay in between. In germline, CDR1 is MNHEY, CDR2 SMNVEV (reference sequence). This CDR3 reads CASSSGLVSNEQFF. The CDR3 region has the DNA TGTGCCAGCAGCTCCGGTCTAGTAAGTAATGAGCAGTTCTTC.

V gene TRBV5-1 combines with J gene TRBJ2-5, with a weak D call TRBD2 (7 bases). This CDR3 region has 17 residues. Germline CDR1 reads SGHRS; CDR2 reads YFSETQ. V was clipped by 4 bases and J by 10 bases, with 29 bases between them. CDR3 DNA: TGCGCCAGCAGCAACCCCCCTTTACAGGGTGACCCGGGGGGCCAGTACTTC. This sequence encodes CASSNPPLQGDPGGQYF. Full variable domain (outside the CDR3, taken from reference TRBV5-1 and TRBJ2-5): KAGVTQTPRYLIKTRGQQVTLSCSPISGHRSVSWYQQTPGQGLQFLFEYFSETQRNKGNFPGRFSGRQFSNSRSEMNVSTLELGDSALYLCASSNPPLQGDPGGQYFGPGTRLLVL.

The chain recombines TRBV7-9 with TRBJ1-6; D is possibly TRBD1 (6 bases). This CDR3 comprises 14 residues. Germline V gene data show CDR1 as SEHNR and CDR2 as FQNEAQ (reference sequence). The ends were cut back, 6 bases at V and 9 bases at J, with 15 bases in the middle. The CDR3 sequence: CASRNTGFGSPLHF. Written as DNA, the CDR3 is TGTGCCAGCAGAAATACAGGGTTTGGTTCACCCCTCCACTTT.

J is TRBJ1-2 and V is TRBV6-5; D remains ambiguous. Germline CDR1 is MNHEY and CDR2 is SVGAGI. V lost 3 bases and J lost 3, with 8 bases in between. The CDR3 spans 13 residues. The CDR3 protein is CASSYEQDYGYTF. The CDR3 DNA reads as TGTGCCAGCAGTTATGAGCAAGACTATGGCTACACCTTC.

In this sample, this clone turned up once. The gene calls are TRBV28 and TRBJ2-7; D is ambiguous. CDR1 MDHEN and CDR2 SYDVKM come from the germline V gene. V was trimmed by 8 bases and J by 2 bases, leaving 13 bases between them. The CDR3 is 13 residues long. The CDR3 protein is CASRDSAAYEQYF. The CDR3 DNA reads as TGTGCCAGCCGCGACTCGGCAGCCTACGAGCAGTACTTC.

The rearrangement links TRBV3-1 (or the pseudogene TRBV3-2) to TRBJ2-7; 10 bases map to TRBD1. The CDR3 length is 15 residues. Trimming took 4 bases from V and 3 from J; bases not matched to a gene: 6. Germline lookup yields CDR1 LGHDT and CDR2 YNNKEL (reference sequence). DNA for the CDR3: TGTGCCAGCAGCCCACGACAGGGGGCAATCTACGAGCAGTACTTC. This encodes CASSPRQGAIYEQYF.

In this sample, this clone turned up once. This chain uses TRBV3-1 (or the pseudogene TRBV3-2) with TRBJ2-7; unclear D gene. Germline V lookup: CDR1 LGHDT, CDR2 YNNKEL (reference sequence). This CDR3 is built from 17 residues. V lost 4 bases and J 7 bases, leaving 26 bases between the germline ends. The CDR3 DNA sequence: TGTGCCAGCAGCCCCCGTCCCGTGGGTAGCAGAACTGGGGAGCAGTACTTC. This translates into CASSPRPVGSRTGEQYF.

This clone was picked up one time. The chain carries TRBV3-1 (or the pseudogene TRBV3-2) and TRBJ2-1, with 7 bases identical to TRBD2. The CDR3 extends over 15 amino acids. The V segment lost 6 bases and the J segment 7 bases; nucleotides outside the gene matches: 12. Germline V gene sequence: CDR1 LGHDT, CDR2 YNNKEL (reference sequence). CDR3 DNA: TGTGCCAGCAGGCCCCGACTAGCCTCGACGAATGAGCAGTTCTTC. Translated, it gives CASRPRLASTNEQFF.

The genes are TRBV27 and TRBJ2-7; a weak D match, TRBD1 (6 bases). The CDR3 covers 15 residues. The germline V gene has CDR1 MNHEY and CDR2 SMNVEV (reference sequence). Between the trimmed V and J ends, which lost 2 bases and 0 bases, there was a span of 11 bases. DNA of the CDR3: TGTGCCAGCAGTTTAAGGGGGAGCAGCTCCTACGAGCAGTACTTC. It translates to CASSLRGSSSYEQYF.

The genes are TRBV7-3 and TRBJ2-1, with 9 bases that match TRBD2. Germline V gene data show CDR1 as SGHTA and CDR2 as FQGTGA. V gave up 2 bases and J gave up 6 bases; unmatched junction bases: 8. CDR3 length: 16 amino acids. The CDR3 DNA sequence: TGTGCCAGCAGCTTACGGGGGGGACTAGCCCGCAATGAGCAGTTCTTC. Protein product: CASSLRGGLARNEQFF.

This clone was recorded once. V and J are TRBV5-1 and TRBJ2-1; maybe TRBD1 (6 bases). The CDR3 runs 16 residues. V was trimmed by 4 bases and J by 4 bases, leaving 18 bases between them. Per germline, CDR1 SGHRS and CDR2 YFSETQ. As DNA, the CDR3 is TGCGCCAGCAGCCCAGCTATGGACAGCCCTTACAATGAGCAGTTCTTC. The encoded protein is CASSPAMDSPYNEQFF.

V is TRBV5-3 and J is TRBJ2-1, with TRBD2 identical over 9 bases. TRBV5-3 is an ORF, with its function uncertain. The J segment lost 2 bases and the V segment lost 0 bases, leaving 12 bases of the junction unmatched. This CDR3 has 19 amino acids. The CDR3 bases are TGTGCCAGAAGCTTGGCGGGGAAGACTCTAGCGGGACCCTACAATGAGCAGTTCTTC. Translating it yields CARSLAGKTLAGPYNEQFF.

The CDR3 bases are TGTGCCTGGAGTGCGGTCGGTCAAGAGACCCAGTACTTC. This codes for CAWSAVGQETQYF. The rearrangement uses TRBV30 and TRBJ2-5, with unresolved D. The V gene's germline CDR1 is GTSNPN and CDR2 SVGIG (reference sequence). The CDR3 is 13 residues long. With 1 base removed from V and 2 bases from J, the gap between germline ends came to 8 bases.

This chain uses TRBV4-1 with TRBJ1-5; 7 bases match TRBD1. Germline CDR1 MGHRA, CDR2 YSYEKL. This CDR3 spans 17 amino acids. V lost 0 bases, J lost 2 bases, and 7 bases stayed unmatched. CDR3 residues: CASSQDREGQGNQPQHF. As DNA, the CDR3 is TGCGCCAGCAGCCAAGATCGTGAAGGACAGGGCAATCAGCCCCAGCATTTT.

The chain carries TRBV7-9 and TRBJ2-5; 7 bases agree with TRBD2. Germline assignment: CDR1 SEHNR and CDR2 FQNEAQ (reference sequence). V lost 5 bases, J lost 7 bases, and 13 bases stayed unmatched. CDR3 length equals 15 residues. As DNA, the CDR3 is TGTGCCAGCAGCCCGGGGCTAGCGGCCTCATGGACCCAGTACTTC. Encoded protein: CASSPGLAASWTQYF.

The chain links TRBV7-2 to TRBJ1-5, with D perhaps matching TRBD1 (6 bases). This CDR3 spans 14 amino acids. Germline V gene data show CDR1 as SGHTA and CDR2 as FQGNSA. The V gene lost 5 bases and the J gene lost 5 bases, with 13 bases spanning the gap. CDR3 coding DNA: TGTGCCAGCAGCAATCAAGGGGGTGATCAGCCCCAGCATTTT. Amino acid sequence: CASSNQGGDQPQHF. Variable domain in full (rest from reference TRBV7-2 and TRBJ1-5): GAGVSQSPSNKVTEKGKDVELRCDPISGHTALYWYRQSLGQGLEFLIYFQGNSAPDKSGLPSDRFSAERTGGSVSTLTIQRTQQEDSAVYLCASSNQGGDQPQHFGDGTRLSIL.

The chain couples TRBV19 to TRBJ1-3; D perhaps matches TRBD1 (6 bases). The length of the CDR3 is 16 residues. In germline, CDR1 is LNHDA, CDR2 SQIVND (reference sequence). V was clipped by 6 bases and J by 2 bases, with 17 bases between them. The CDR3 DNA is TGTGCCAGTAGCACCAAAGCAGGGGCAGCTGGAAACACCATATATTTT. Its protein product is CASSTKAGAAGNTIYF.

The chain uses TRBV6-2 or TRBV6-3 and TRBJ2-1, with TRBD2 as a possible D gene (6 bases). The CDR3 sequence is 15 residues long. Trimming took 0 bases from V and 6 from J, leaving 12 bases between them. Germline CDR1 is MNHEY and CDR2 is SVGEGT. The CDR3 region has the DNA TGTGCCAGCAGTTACTCATTGCTAGCGATCAATGAGCAGTTCTTC. Protein sequence: CASSYSLLAINEQFF.

V and J are TRBV3-1 (or the pseudogene TRBV3-2) and TRBJ1-1; D is uncertain. This CDR3 spans 14 amino acids. The germline gives CDR1 LGHDT, CDR2 YNNKEL (reference sequence). The V gene lost 6 bases and the J gene lost 2 bases, with 13 bases spanning the gap. The CDR3: CASRRDTANTEAFF. The CDR3 bases are TGTGCCAGCAGGCGAGACACAGCTAACACTGAAGCTTTCTTT.

Written as DNA, the CDR3 is TGTGCCAGCAGCTTGGGGACTAGCCCAACCTACAATGAGCAGTTCTTC. Amino acids: CASSLGTSPTYNEQFF. The chain combines TRBV5-4 with TRBJ2-1, with 8 bases that match TRBD2. J was trimmed by 2 bases and V by 0 bases; bases with no gene match: 4. The CDR3 covers 16 residues. Germline CDR1 SGHNT, CDR2 YYREEE (reference sequence).